Presented here are 32 T cell receptor beta chains from one specimen sequenced in a study of early T cells in non-severe SARS-CoV-2 infection. TCRdb processed the 5' RACE reads anew with MiXCR; each CDR3 protein has one entry. The sample gives some 30,000 distinct CDR3 sequences, around 3% of which show up once; around 0.72% is in the top ten. Material: whole blood. All receptors come from an adult who was a healthcare worker with PCR-confirmed SARS-CoV-2 infection or an uninfected control (not recorded which).

Sample share makes this clonotype medium-sized. The chain uses TRBV18 and TRBJ2-2, with TRBD1 matching over 9 bases. CDR1 is KGHSH, CDR2 LQKENI, per germline. The CDR3 loop spans 17 amino acids. J lost 4 bases, V lost 0 bases, and 6 bases had no gene match. Written as DNA, the CDR3 is TGTGCCAGCTCACCACCCGGGACAGGGCGAGGCACCGGGGAGCTGTTTTTT. Translating gives CASSPPGTGRGTGELFF.

In its sample, this clonotype was seen many times. The chain is built from TRBV5-1 and TRBJ1-6; D is ambiguous. The length of the CDR3 is 15 residues. V lost 6 bases and J lost 4, with 14 bases in between. The germline V gene has CDR1 SGHRS and CDR2 YFSETQ. CDR3 region: CASTSGSGYNSPLHF. The CDR3 DNA sequence: TGCGCCAGCACCTCCGGTTCGGGTTATAATTCACCCCTCCACTTT.

This clonotype was recorded many times. This CDR3 reads CASSHRTGSQPQHF. DNA of the CDR3: TGTGCCAGCAGTCATCGGACAGGGTCTCAGCCCCAGCATTTT. The chain links TRBV2 to TRBJ1-5, with TRBD1 matching over 8 bases. The CDR3 totals 14 residues. Trimming at V came to 5 bases and at J to 6 bases, leaving 6 bases not matched to a gene. Germline V gene sequence: CDR1 SNHLY, CDR2 FYNNEI.

This clonotype occurred many times. The chain couples TRBV19 to TRBJ2-1; D is possibly TRBD2 (5 bases). Germline V gene sequence: CDR1 LNHDA, CDR2 SQIVND (reference sequence). This CDR3 region has 19 residues. The germline V and J ends were trimmed by 1 base and 0 bases, with 19 bases remaining between them. As DNA, the CDR3 is TGTGCCAGTAGTATAGGGCGGGTCTGGACCTCAAGCTCCTACAATGAGCAGTTCTTC. Amino acid sequence: CASSIGRVWTSSSYNEQFF.

This clonotype was counted at least ten times. The chain recombines TRBV2 with TRBJ2-2; D uncertain. Germline assignment: CDR1 SNHLY and CDR2 FYNNEI. The CDR3 sequence is 15 residues long. The V end lost 3 bases, the J end lost 2 bases, and 10 bases lay between the germline ends. The CDR3 sequence: CASSEMVSNTGELFF. Written as DNA, the CDR3 is TGTGCCAGCAGTGAGATGGTCTCAAACACCGGGGAGCTGTTTTTT. The full variable domain, with the rest looked up from reference TRBV2 and TRBJ2-2, is EPEVTQTPSHQVTQMGQEVILRCVPISNHLYFYWYRQILGQKVEFLVSFYNNEISEKSEIFDDQFSVERPDGSNFTLKIRSTKLEDSAMYFCASSEMVSNTGELFFGEGSRLTVL.

This clonotype was detected many times. V is TRBV19 and J is TRBJ2-5, with D possibly called TRBD1 or TRBD2 (6 bases each). V was clipped by 7 bases and J by 1 base, with 10 bases between them. This CDR3 has 13 amino acids. Germline V lookup: CDR1 LNHDA, CDR2 SQIVND (reference sequence). This CDR3 reads CASNGGTQETQYF. CDR3 nucleotides: TGTGCCAGTAACGGGGGCACCCAAGAGACCCAGTACTTC.

This clonotype was observed many times. V and J are TRBV20-1 and TRBJ2-4; D unclear. This CDR3 region has 13 residues. Trimming pared 2 bases from V and 2 bases from J, leaving 7 bases between. Per the germline V gene, CDR1 is DFQATT and CDR2 is SNEGSKA (reference sequence). For the CDR3, the DNA is TGCAGTGCTAGATCAAATTCCAAAAACATTCAGTACTTC. Its protein product is CSARSNSKNIQYF.

V is TRBV19 and J is TRBJ1-3, with D uncertain. The CDR3 contains 14 residues. The germline gives CDR1 LNHDA, CDR2 SQIVND (reference sequence). V lost 7 bases, J lost 3 bases, and 13 bases lay in between. The CDR3 region has the DNA TGTGCCAGTAAGACAACTAAAAGTGGAAACACCATATATTTT. It codes for CASKTTKSGNTIYF.

There are many counts of this clonotype. This chain joins TRBV7-2 and TRBJ1-4, with 7 bases lining up with TRBD1. V was clipped by 5 bases and J by 3 bases; unmatched bases: 3. The CDR3 contains 14 residues. Germline CDR1 is SGHTA and CDR2 is FQGNSA. The CDR3 sequence is CASSVDRANEKLFF. CDR3 nucleotides: TGTGCCAGCAGCGTCGACAGGGCTAATGAAAAACTGTTTTTT.

This clonotype was seen at least ten times. This chain connects TRBV3-1 to TRBJ2-3; D tentatively reads TRBD1 or TRBD2 (5 bases each). Germline values: CDR1 LGHDT, CDR2 YNNKEL (reference sequence). The CDR3 runs to 14 residues. Trimming cost V 4 bases and J 1 base, with 9 bases left between them. This CDR3 is CASSRRGGTDTQYF. The CDR3 coding sequence is TGTGCCAGCAGCCGAAGAGGGGGCACAGATACGCAGTATTTT.

The CDR3 here is CASSNQADTQYF. CDR3 sequence (DNA): TGTGCCAGCAGCAACCAAGCAGATACGCAGTATTTT. V gene TRBV2 combines with J gene TRBJ2-3; D is uncertain. The CDR3 loop spans 12 amino acids. V was pared by 6 bases and J by 4 bases, with 8 bases between. Germline values: CDR1 SNHLY, CDR2 FYNNEI.

This clonotype occurred many times. This sequence joins TRBV6-6 and TRBJ1-2; 9 nucleotides agree with TRBD1. Germline loops: CDR1 MNHNY, CDR2 SVGAGI (reference sequence). The CDR3 covers 13 residues. After removal of 2 bases from V and 8 bases from J, the junction contained 3 bases not matched to a gene. CDR3 sequence reads: CASSYTTGGGYTF. For the CDR3, the DNA is TGTGCCAGCAGTTACACAACAGGGGGCGGCTACACCTTC.

By frequency in the sample, this clonotype is medium-sized. The rearrangement joins TRBV20-1 to TRBJ2-3; 8 bases are shared with TRBD1. The CDR3 spans 17 residues. J gave up 0 bases and V 3 bases, and 11 bases lay outside the gene matches. The germline V gene encodes CDR1 DFQATT and CDR2 SNEGSKA (reference sequence). CDR3: CSASPRTGTGSTDTQYF. CDR3 coding DNA: TGCAGTGCTAGTCCCCGAACCGGGACAGGTAGCACAGATACGCAGTATTTT.

In this sample, this clonotype turned up many times. The chain combines TRBV29-1 with TRBJ1-1, with D possibly TRBD1 on 5 matching bases. The CDR3 sequence is 14 residues long. Trimming pared 6 bases from V and 2 bases from J, leaving 16 bases between. Germline CDR1 and CDR2: SQVTM and ANQGSEA. The CDR3 loop reads CSVMQGGINTEAFF. CDR3 DNA: TGCAGCGTCATGCAGGGTGGGATAAACACTGAAGCTTTCTTT.

This clonotype was observed at least ten times. The chain has TRBV4-1 and TRBJ2-3; 7 bases agree with TRBD1. V was clipped by 1 base and J by 4 bases; unmatched bases: 5. Germline lookup yields CDR1 MGHRA and CDR2 YSYEKL. The CDR3 totals 15 residues. The CDR3 DNA follows: TGCGCCAGCAGCCAAGGACAGGGTCCCGCAGATACGCAGTATTTT. This gives the protein CASSQGQGPADTQYF.

This clonotype was counted many times. The chain recombines TRBV6-2 or TRBV6-3 with TRBJ1-6; 7 bases are shared with TRBD1. After removal of 0 bases from V and 7 bases from J, the junction contained 3 bases not matched to a gene. Per the germline V gene, CDR1 is MNHEY and CDR2 is SVGEGT. This CDR3 is built from 15 residues. CDR3 sequence: CASSYSGTANSPLHF. The CDR3 nucleotides are TGTGCCAGCAGTTACTCTGGGACAGCGAATTCACCCCTCCACTTT.

This clonotype was counted at least ten times. The rearrangement joins TRBV10-1 to TRBJ2-1, with a possible D match to TRBD1 (5 bases). Trimming cost V 6 bases and J 0 bases, with 6 bases left between them. The CDR3 covers 13 residues. Germline lookup yields CDR1 WNHNN and CDR2 SYGVQD (reference sequence). The CDR3: CASSQGSYNEQFF. CDR3 sequence (DNA): TGCGCCAGCAGCCAGGGCTCCTACAATGAGCAGTTCTTC.

By share, this clonotype counts as medium-sized. The CDR3 is CASSFRIQGAEGYTF. The CDR3 nucleotides read TGTGCCAGCAGTTTCCGCATACAGGGGGCGGAGGGCTACACCTTC. J is TRBJ1-2 and V is TRBV12-3 or TRBV12-4, with 9 nucleotides matching TRBD1. CDR3 length equals 15 residues. Losses at the gene ends were 3 bases for V and 8 bases for J; bases not matched to a gene: 10.

This clonotype has a count of ten or more. This CDR3 reads CASSTYARVDTGELFF. The CDR3 DNA reads TGTGCCAGCAGCACCTACGCCAGGGTAGACACCGGGGAGCTGTTTTTT. This chain links TRBV9 with TRBJ2-2; the D gene is possibly TRBD1 (5 bases). The CDR3 extends over 16 amino acids. V was trimmed by 4 bases and J by 3 bases, leaving 16 bases between them. The germline CDR1 and CDR2 sequences are SGDLS and YYNGEE.

This clonotype was seen more than once but under ten times. V is TRBV11-2 and J is TRBJ2-5, with D hard to call. The CDR3 is made up of 14 amino acids. Trimming took 0 bases from V and 4 from J, leaving 9 bases between them. Germline V lookup: CDR1 SGHAT, CDR2 FQNNGV. The chain's CDR3 is CASSLERWRETQYF. Written as DNA, the CDR3 is TGTGCCAGCAGCTTAGAGCGTTGGCGAGAGACCCAGTACTTC. Looking up the rest from reference TRBV11-2 and TRBJ2-5 gives the full variable domain: EAGVAQSPRYKIIEKRQSVAFWCNPISGHATLYWYQQILGQGPKLLIQFQNNGVVDDSQLPKDRFSAERLKGVDSTLKIQPAKLEDSAVYLCASSLERWRETQYFGPGTRLLVL.

This clonotype was recorded many times. The chain recombines TRBV9 with TRBJ2-7; 8 bases are shared with TRBD1. The V gene end was trimmed by 4 bases and the J gene end by 0 bases; junction bases not matched to a gene: 15. Germline V CDR1 and CDR2: SGDLS, YYNGEE. The CDR3 is made up of 18 amino acids. The CDR3 DNA sequence: TGTGCCAGCAGCCCAAGAATATTTTACAGGGGGGCCTCCTACGAGCAGTACGTC. Its protein product is CASSPRIFYRGASYEQYV.

The chain is built from TRBV4-2 and TRBJ2-7, with D perhaps TRBD2 (6 bases). The V end was cut by 2 bases, the J end by 7 bases, with 12 bases between. The CDR3 sequence is 13 residues long. Germline assignment: CDR1 LGHNA and CDR2 YNFKEQ. The DNA for the CDR3 is TGTGCCAGCAGCCAATACGGGGCGGGGGAGCAGTACTTC. This gives the protein CASSQYGAGEQYF.

This clonotype was seen repeatedly, ten times or more. The chain links TRBV19 to TRBJ2-2; D gene ambiguous. The CDR3 extends over 14 amino acids. With 4 bases removed from V and 4 bases from J, the gap between germline ends came to 10 bases. CDR1 LNHDA and CDR2 SQIVND come from the germline V gene (reference sequence). As DNA, the CDR3 is TGTGCCAGTAGTACCTTTAGTGTCACCGGGGAGCTGTTTTTT. Translating it yields CASSTFSVTGELFF.

The sample holds many counts of this clonotype. The V gene is TRBV29-1, the J gene TRBJ2-5, with 7 bases lining up with TRBD1. The CDR3 contains 14 residues. Germline V gives CDR1 SQVTM, CDR2 ANQGSEA. V gave up 2 bases and J gave up 4 bases; unmatched junction bases: 7. The CDR3 region is CSVEKFRDRETQYF. The CDR3 nucleotides read TGCAGCGTTGAAAAATTCCGGGACAGAGAGACCCAGTACTTC.

This clonotype was detected ten times or more. V is TRBV10-3 and J is TRBJ2-1; 8 bases are shared with TRBD2. Germline CDR1 is ENHRY and CDR2 is SYGVKD. This CDR3 comprises 15 residues. Germline trimming cut 4 bases from V and 1 base from J; bases unmatched to any gene: 3. This CDR3 is CAISGTSGSYNEQFF. In DNA form, the CDR3 reads TGTGCCATCAGTGGCACTAGCGGTTCCTACAATGAGCAGTTCTTC.

This clonotype was observed once. The chain employs TRBV19 and TRBJ2-5, with TRBD2 matching over 9 bases. With 2 bases clipped from V and 6 bases from J, the junction kept 4 bases outside the gene matches. Germline values: CDR1 LNHDA, CDR2 SQIVND (reference sequence). CDR3 size: 14 residues. For the CDR3, the DNA is TGTGCCAGTAGTATATTGGCGGGGGGGCAGACCCAGTACTTC. Encoded protein: CASSILAGGQTQYF.

This clonotype was recorded many times. V and J are TRBV6-1 and TRBJ1-4; TRBD1 matches at 9 bases. With 6 bases clipped from V and 5 bases from J, the junction kept 1 base outside the gene matches. The CDR3 has 13 residues. Germline assignment: CDR1 MNHNS and CDR2 SASEGT. CDR3 nucleotides: TGTGCCAGCAGCGGACAGGGGAATGAAAAACTGTTTTTT. It yields the protein CASSGQGNEKLFF.

Ten or more counts support this clonotype. CDR3 in amino acids: CASSPPGIGTEAFF. CDR3 nucleotide sequence: TGTGCCAGCAGTCCCCCGGGGATTGGGACTGAAGCTTTCTTT. The V gene is TRBV6-6, the J gene TRBJ1-1; D is unclear. CDR1 is MNHNY and CDR2 is SVGAGI in the germline V gene (reference sequence). V lost 5 bases, J lost 5 bases, and 15 bases lay in between. The CDR3 totals 14 residues.

At least ten counts were recorded for this clonotype. V gene TRBV18 combines with J gene TRBJ2-5, with D tentatively TRBD1 or TRBD2 (5 bases each). The CDR3 is 16 residues long. V was shortened by 3 bases and J by 1 base, with 15 bases between the two germline ends. Germline values: CDR1 KGHSH, CDR2 LQKENI. CDR3 in amino acids: CASSPLPGTSQETQYF. The CDR3 DNA sequence: TGTGCCAGCTCACCGCTCCCGGGGACGAGCCAAGAGACCCAGTACTTC.

This clonotype was detected many times. The rearrangement joins TRBV6-1 to TRBJ1-3; D is unclear. Germline V gene data show CDR1 as MNHNS and CDR2 as SASEGT. V dropped 2 bases and J dropped 8 bases, with 13 bases sitting between them. This CDR3 spans 14 amino acids. CDR3 sequence reads: CASSESGIRDTIYF. The CDR3 DNA reads TGTGCCAGCAGTGAATCGGGGATTCGTGACACCATATATTTT.

The sample holds many counts of this clonotype. The gene calls are TRBV7-2 and TRBJ1-2; possibly TRBD1 for D (5 bases). This CDR3 is 15 amino acids long. From germline, CDR1 is SGHTA and CDR2 FQGNSA. V lost 3 bases and J 6 bases, leaving 17 bases between the germline ends. The CDR3 coding sequence is TGTGCCAGCAGCTTTCGACAGATACTTAAGGATGGCTACACCTTC. Translated, it gives CASSFRQILKDGYTF.

This clonotype was picked up many times. J is TRBJ2-1 and V is TRBV12-5; 7 bases map to TRBD1. Germline loops: CDR1 LGHNT, CDR2 FRNRAP. The CDR3 is made up of 15 amino acids. The ends lost 6 bases at V and 4 bases at J; junction bases unmatched: 9. CDR3: CASGARDSFYNEQFF. The CDR3 nucleotides read TGTGCTAGTGGGGCCCGGGACAGCTTTTACAATGAGCAGTTCTTC. The variable domain in full, with the rest retrieved from reference TRBV12-5 and TRBJ2-1, is DARVTQTPRHKVTEMGQEVTMRCQPILGHNTVFWYRQTMMQGLELLAYFRNRAPLDDSGMPKDRFSAEMPDATLATLKIQPSEPRDSAVYFCASGARDSFYNEQFFGPGTRLTVL.